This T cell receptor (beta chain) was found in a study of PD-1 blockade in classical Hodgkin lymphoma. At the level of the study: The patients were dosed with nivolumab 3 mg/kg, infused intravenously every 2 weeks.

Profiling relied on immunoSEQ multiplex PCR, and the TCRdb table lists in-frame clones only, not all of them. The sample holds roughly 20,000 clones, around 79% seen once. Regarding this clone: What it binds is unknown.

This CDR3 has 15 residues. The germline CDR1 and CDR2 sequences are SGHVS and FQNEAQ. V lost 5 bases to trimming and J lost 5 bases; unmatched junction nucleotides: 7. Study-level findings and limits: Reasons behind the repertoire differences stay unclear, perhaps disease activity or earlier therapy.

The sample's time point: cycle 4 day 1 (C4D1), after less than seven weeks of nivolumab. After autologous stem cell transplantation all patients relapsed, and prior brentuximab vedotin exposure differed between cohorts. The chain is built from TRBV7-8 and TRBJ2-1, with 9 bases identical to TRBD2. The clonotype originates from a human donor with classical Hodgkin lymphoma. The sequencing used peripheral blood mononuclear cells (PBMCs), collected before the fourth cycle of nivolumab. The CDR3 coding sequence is TGTGCCAGCAGCATGACTAGCGGAAACAACAATGAGCAGTTCTTC. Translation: CASSMTSGNNNEQFF.